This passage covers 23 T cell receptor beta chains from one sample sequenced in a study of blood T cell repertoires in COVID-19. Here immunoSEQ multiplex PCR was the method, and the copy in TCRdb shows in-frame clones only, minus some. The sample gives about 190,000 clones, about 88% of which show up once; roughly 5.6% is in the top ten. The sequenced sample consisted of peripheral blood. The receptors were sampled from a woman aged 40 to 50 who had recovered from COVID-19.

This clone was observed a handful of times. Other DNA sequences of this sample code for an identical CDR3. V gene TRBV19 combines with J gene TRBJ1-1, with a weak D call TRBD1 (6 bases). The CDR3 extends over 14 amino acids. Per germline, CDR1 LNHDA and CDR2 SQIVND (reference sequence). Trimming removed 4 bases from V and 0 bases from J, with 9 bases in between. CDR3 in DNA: TGTGCCAGTAGTACAGACAGGTTGAACACTGAAGCTTTCTTT. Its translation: CASSTDRLNTEAFF.

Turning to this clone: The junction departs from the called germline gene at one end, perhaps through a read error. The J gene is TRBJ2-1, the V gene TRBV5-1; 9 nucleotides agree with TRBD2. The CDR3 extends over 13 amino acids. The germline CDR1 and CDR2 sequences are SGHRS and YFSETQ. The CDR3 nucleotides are TGCGCCAGCAGCTTGGGGCGGGAGGGCCGCGGGATCTTC. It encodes CASSLGREGRGIF.

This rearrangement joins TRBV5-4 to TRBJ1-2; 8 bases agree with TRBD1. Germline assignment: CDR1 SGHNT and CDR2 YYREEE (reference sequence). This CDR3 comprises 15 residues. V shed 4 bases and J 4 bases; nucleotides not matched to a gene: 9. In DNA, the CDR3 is TGTGCCAGCAGCGCGGGACAGGAGGGTGGCTATGGCTACACCTTC. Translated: CASSAGQEGGYGYTF.

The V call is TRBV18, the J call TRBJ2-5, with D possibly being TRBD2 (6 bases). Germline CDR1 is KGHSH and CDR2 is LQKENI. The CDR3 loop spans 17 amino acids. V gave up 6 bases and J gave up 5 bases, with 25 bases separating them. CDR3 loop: CASSPTSPDHTVETQYF. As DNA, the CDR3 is TGTGCCAGCTCTCCTACTAGCCCTGACCACACCGTGGAGACCCAGTACTTC.

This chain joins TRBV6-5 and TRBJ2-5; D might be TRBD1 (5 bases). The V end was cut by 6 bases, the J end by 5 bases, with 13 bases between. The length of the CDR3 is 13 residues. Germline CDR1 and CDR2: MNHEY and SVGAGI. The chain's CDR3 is CASSRQLHETQYF. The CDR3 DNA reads TGTGCCAGCAGCAGACAGCTTCATGAGACCCAGTACTTC.

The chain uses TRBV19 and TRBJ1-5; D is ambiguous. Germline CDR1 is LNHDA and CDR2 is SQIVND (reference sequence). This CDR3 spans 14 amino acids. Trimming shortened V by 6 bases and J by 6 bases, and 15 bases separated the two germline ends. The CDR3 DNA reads TGTGCCAGTAGCGGGATAGCAGTAACTCAGCCCCAGCATTTT. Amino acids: CASSGIAVTQPQHF.

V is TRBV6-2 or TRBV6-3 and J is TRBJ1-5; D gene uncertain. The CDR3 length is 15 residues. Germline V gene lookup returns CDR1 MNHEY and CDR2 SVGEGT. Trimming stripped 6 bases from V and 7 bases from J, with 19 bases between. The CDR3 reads CASSTHVLLEQPQHF. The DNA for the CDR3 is TGTGCCAGCAGCACGCATGTGCTGTTAGAACAGCCCCAGCATTTT.

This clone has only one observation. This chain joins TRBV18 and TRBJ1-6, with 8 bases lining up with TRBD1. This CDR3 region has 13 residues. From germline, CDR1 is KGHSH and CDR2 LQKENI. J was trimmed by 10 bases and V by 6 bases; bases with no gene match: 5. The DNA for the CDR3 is TGTGCCAGCTCGACAGGGGACCGGTCACCCCTCCACTTT. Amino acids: CASSTGDRSPLHF.

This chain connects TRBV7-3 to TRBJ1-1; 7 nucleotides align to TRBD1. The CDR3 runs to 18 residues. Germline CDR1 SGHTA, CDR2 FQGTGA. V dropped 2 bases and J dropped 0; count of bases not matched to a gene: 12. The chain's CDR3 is CASSLLHRGHPMNTEAFF. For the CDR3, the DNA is TGTGCCAGCAGCTTACTTCACAGGGGCCACCCCATGAACACTGAAGCTTTCTTT.

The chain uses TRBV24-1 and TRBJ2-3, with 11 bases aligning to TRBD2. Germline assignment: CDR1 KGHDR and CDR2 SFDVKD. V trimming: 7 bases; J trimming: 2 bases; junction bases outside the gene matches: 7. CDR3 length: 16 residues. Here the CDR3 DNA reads TGTGCCACCAGCCGGGGACTAGCGGACTACACAGATACGCAGTATTTT. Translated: CATSRGLADYTDTQYF.

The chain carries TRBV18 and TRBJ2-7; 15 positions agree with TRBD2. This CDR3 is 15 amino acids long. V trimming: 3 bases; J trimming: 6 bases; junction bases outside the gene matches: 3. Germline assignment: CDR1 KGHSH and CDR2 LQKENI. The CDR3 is CASSPGLAGGGEQYF. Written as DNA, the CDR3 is TGTGCCAGCTCACCTGGACTAGCGGGAGGGGGCGAGCAGTACTTC.

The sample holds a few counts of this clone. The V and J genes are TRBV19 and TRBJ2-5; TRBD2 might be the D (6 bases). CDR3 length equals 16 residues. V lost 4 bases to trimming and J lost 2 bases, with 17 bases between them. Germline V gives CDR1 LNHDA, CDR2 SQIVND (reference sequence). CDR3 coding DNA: TGTGCCAGTAGTAGGAGGGGCAGGGAAAAACAAGAGACCCAGTACTTC. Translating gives CASSRRGREKQETQYF.

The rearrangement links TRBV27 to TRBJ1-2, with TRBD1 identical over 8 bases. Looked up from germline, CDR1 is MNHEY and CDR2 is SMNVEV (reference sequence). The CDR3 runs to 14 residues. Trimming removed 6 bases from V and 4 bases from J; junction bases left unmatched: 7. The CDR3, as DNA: TGTGCCAGCAGAACAGGGGGTCCTGGCTATGGCTACACCTTC. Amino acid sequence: CASRTGGPGYGYTF.

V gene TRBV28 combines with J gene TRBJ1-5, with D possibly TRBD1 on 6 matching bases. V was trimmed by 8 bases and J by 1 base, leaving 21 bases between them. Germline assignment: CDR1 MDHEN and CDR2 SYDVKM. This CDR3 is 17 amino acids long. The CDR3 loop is CASAGGLPGESNQPQHF. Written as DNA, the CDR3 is TGTGCCAGCGCGGGGGGGCTCCCCGGGGAGAGCAATCAGCCCCAGCATTTT.

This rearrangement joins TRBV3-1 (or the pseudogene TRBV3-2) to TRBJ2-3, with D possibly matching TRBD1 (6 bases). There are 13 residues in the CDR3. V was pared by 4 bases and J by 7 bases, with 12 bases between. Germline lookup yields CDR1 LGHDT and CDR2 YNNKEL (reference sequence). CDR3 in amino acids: CASSPKGVNTQYF. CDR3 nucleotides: TGTGCCAGCAGCCCCAAGGGGGTGAATACGCAGTATTTT.

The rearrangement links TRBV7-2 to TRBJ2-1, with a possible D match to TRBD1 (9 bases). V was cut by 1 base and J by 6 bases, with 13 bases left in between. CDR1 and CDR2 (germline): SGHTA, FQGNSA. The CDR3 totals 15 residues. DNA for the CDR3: TGTGCCAGCAGCTTAGTAGCGGGACAGGGCAATGAGCAGTTCTTC. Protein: CASSLVAGQGNEQFF.

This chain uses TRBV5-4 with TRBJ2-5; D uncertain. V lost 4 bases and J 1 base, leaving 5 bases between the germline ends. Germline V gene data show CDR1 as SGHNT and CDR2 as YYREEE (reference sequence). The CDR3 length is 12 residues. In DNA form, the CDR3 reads TGTGCCAGCAGCATCTTCCAAGAGACCCAGTACTTC. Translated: CASSIFQETQYF.

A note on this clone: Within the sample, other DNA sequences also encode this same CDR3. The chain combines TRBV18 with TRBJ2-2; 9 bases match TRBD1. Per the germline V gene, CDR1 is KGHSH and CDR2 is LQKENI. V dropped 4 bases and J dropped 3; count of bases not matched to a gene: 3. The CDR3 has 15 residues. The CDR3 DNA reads TGTGCCAGCTCACTGAGGACAGGGGACACCGGGGAGCTGTTTTTT. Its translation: CASSLRTGDTGELFF.

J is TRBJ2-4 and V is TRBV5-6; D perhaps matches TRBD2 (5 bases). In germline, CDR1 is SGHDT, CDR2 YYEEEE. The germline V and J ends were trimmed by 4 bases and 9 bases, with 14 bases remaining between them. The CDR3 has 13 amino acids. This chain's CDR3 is CASSVGLAPIQYF. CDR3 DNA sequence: TGTGCCAGCAGCGTAGGACTTGCCCCCATTCAGTACTTC.

The CDR3 DNA reads TGCAGCGTACATAACGACATTGGCGGGGAGCTGTTTTTT. This gives the protein CSVHNDIGGELFF. The rearrangement joins TRBV29-1 to TRBJ2-2; D unclear. CDR1 and CDR2 (germline): SQVTM, ANQGSEA. Between the trimmed V and J ends, which lost 6 bases and 7 bases, there was a span of 15 bases. CDR3 length: 13 amino acids.

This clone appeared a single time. CDR3 DNA sequence: TGTGCCAGCAGCGTGGGACTAGGGGGGAGCGGGCAGTTCTTC. This gives the protein CASSVGLGGSGQFF. The chain uses TRBV7-9 and TRBJ2-1, with 8 bases fitting TRBD2. The trim removed 5 bases at V and 12 bases at J, leaving 12 bases unmatched. Germline assignment: CDR1 SEHNR and CDR2 FQNEAQ (reference sequence). This CDR3 is 14 amino acids long.

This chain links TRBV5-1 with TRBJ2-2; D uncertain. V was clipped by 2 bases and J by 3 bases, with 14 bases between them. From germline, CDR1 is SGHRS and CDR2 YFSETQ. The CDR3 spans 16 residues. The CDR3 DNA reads TGCGCCAGCAGCTTCGGGTCCTCGCTGGACACCGGGGAGCTGTTTTTT. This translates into CASSFGSSLDTGELFF.

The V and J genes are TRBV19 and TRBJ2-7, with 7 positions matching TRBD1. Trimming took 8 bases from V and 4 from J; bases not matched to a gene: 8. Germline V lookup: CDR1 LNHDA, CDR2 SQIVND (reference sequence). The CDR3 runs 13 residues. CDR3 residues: CASSRGLGYEQYF. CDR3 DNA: TGTGCCAGTTCCAGGGGGTTAGGGTACGAGCAGTACTTC.